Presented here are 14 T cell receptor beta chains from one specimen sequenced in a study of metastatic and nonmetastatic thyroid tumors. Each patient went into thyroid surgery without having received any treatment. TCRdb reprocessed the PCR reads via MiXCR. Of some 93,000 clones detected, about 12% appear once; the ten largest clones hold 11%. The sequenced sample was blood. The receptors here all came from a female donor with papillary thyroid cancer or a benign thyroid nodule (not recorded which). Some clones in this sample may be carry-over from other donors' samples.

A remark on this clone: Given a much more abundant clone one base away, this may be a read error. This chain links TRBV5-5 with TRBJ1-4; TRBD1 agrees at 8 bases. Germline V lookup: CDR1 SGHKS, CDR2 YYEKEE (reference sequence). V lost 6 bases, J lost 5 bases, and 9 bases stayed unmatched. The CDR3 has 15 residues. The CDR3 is CASNTPGGANEKLFF. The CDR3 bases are TGTGCCAGCAACACGCCAGGGGGCGCGAATGAAAAACTGTTTTTT.

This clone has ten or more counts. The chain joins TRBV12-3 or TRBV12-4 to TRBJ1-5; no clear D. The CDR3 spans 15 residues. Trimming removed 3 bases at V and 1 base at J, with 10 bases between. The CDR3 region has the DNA TGTGCCAGCAGTTTGAGGGCGGTGAGCAATCAGCCCCAGCATTTT. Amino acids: CASSLRAVSNQPQHF.

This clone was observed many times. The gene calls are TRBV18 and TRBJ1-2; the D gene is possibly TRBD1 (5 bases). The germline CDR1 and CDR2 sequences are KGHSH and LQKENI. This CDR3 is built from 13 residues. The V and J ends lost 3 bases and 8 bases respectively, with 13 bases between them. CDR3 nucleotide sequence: TGTGCCAGCTCACCCCAGAGGACAAGCGGCTACACCTTC. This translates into CASSPQRTSGYTF. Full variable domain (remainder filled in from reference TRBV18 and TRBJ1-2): NAGVMQNPRHLVRRRGQEARLRCSPMKGHSHVYWYRQLPEEGLKFMVYLQKENIIDESGMPKERFSAEFPKEGPSILRIQQVVRGDSAAYFCASSPQRTSGYTFGSGTRLTVV.

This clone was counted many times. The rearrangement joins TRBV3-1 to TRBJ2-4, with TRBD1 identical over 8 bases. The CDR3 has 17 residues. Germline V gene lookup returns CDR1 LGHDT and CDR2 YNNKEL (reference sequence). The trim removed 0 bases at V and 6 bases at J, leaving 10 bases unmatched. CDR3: CASSQDQSVDRGNIQYF. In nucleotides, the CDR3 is TGTGCCAGCAGCCAAGATCAATCAGTCGACAGGGGAAACATTCAGTACTTC. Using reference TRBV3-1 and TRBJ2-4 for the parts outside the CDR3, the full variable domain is DTAVSQTPKYLVTQMGNDKSIKCEQNLGHDTMYWYKQDSKKFLKIMFSYNNKELIINETVPNRFSPKSPDKAHLNLHINSLELGDSAVYFCASSQDQSVDRGNIQYFGAGTRLSVL.

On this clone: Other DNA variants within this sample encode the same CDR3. DNA for the CDR3: TGCGCCAGCAGCTTATCGGCGGGATGGGGCACAGATACGCAGTATTTT. Its translation: CASSLSAGWGTDTQYF. The chain recombines TRBV5-1 with TRBJ2-3; tentatively, D is TRBD2 (6 bases). This CDR3 is built from 16 residues. V lost 2 bases and J 1 base, leaving 14 bases between the germline ends. The germline CDR1 and CDR2 sequences are SGHRS and YFSETQ.

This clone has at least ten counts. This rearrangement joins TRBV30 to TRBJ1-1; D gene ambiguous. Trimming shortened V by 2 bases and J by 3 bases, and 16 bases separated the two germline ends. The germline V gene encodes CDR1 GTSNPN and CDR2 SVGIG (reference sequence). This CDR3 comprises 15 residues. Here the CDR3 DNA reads TGTGCCTGGAGTAGTCGGGGAAATGTAGACACTGAAGCTTTCTTT. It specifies CAWSSRGNVDTEAFF.

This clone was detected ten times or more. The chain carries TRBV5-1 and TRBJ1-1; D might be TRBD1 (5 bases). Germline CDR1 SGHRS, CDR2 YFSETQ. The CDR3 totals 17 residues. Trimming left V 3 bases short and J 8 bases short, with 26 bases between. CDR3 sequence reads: CASSSHGGGWRTSEAFF. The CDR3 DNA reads TGCGCCAGCAGCTCACACGGTGGGGGGTGGAGAACCTCCGAAGCTTTCTTT.

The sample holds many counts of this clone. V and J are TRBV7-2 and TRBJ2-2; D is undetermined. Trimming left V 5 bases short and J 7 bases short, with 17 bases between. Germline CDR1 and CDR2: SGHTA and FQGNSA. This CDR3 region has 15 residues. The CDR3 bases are TGTGCCAGCAGCGCTCTGGCAGTTCCGGGCGGGGAGCTGTTTTTT. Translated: CASSALAVPGGELFF.

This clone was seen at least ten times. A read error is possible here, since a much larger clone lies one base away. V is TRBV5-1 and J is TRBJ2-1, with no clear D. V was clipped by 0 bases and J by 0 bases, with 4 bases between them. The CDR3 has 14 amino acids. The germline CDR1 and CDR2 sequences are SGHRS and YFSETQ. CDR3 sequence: CASSLDSSYNEQFF. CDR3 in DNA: TGCGCCAGCAGCTTGGATAGCTCCTACAATGAGCAGTTCTTC. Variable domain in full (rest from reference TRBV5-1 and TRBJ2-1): KAGVTQTPRYLIKTRGQQVTLSCSPISGHRSVSWYQQTPGQGLQFLFEYFSETQRNKGNFPGRFSGRQFSNSRSEMNVSTLELGDSALYLCASSLDSSYNEQFFGPGTRLTVL.

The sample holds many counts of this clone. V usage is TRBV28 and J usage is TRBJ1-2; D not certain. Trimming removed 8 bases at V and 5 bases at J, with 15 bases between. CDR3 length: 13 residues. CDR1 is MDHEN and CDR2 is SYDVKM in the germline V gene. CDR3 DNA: TGTGCCAGCGCGCAAATCGGGGTTTATGGCTACACCTTC. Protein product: CASAQIGVYGYTF.

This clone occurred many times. CDR3 sequence reads: CASSLVPGQGEGYTF. The CDR3 bases are TGTGCCAGCAGCCTAGTCCCTGGACAGGGAGAGGGCTACACCTTC. The rearrangement links TRBV7-2 to TRBJ1-2, with 8 bases matching TRBD1. CDR3 length equals 15 residues. With 5 bases clipped from V and 8 bases from J, the junction kept 13 bases outside the gene matches. Germline loops: CDR1 SGHTA, CDR2 FQGNSA.

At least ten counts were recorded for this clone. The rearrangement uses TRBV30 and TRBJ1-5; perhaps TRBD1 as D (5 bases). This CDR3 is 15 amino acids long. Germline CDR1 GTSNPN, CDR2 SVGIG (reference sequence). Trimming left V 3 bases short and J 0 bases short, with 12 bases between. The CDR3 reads CAWRAAGGSNQPQHF. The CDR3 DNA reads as TGTGCCTGGAGAGCCGCGGGGGGTAGCAATCAGCCCCAGCATTTT.

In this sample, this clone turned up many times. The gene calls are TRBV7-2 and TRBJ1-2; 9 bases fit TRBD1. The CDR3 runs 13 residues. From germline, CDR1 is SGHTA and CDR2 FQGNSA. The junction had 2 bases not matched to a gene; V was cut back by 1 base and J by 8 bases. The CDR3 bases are TGTGCCAGCAGCTTAGGGACAGGGGTCGGCTACACCTTC. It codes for CASSLGTGVGYTF.

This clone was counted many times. The CDR3 DNA reads as TGTGCCTGGAGCCAAAGGGGAACAGATACGCAGTATTTT. Translating it yields CAWSQRGTDTQYF. The V and J genes are TRBV30 and TRBJ2-3; D possibly corresponds to TRBD1 (5 bases). Germline V gene data show CDR1 as GTSNPN and CDR2 as SVGIG (reference sequence). This CDR3 comprises 13 residues. Deletions cut 3 bases from V and 3 bases from J, with 10 bases between.